The count of the clone carrying this T cell receptor beta chain is one. This CDR3 contains 16 residues. Germline V gene lookup returns CDR1 MDHEN and CDR2 SYDVKM. Trimming removed 6 bases from V and 4 bases from J; junction bases left unmatched: 12. This entry belongs to a study of blood T cell repertoires in COVID-19. Study at large: Samples of COVID-19 (acute and convalescent) were obtained from the United States, Italy and Spain. In each case, the material was cDNA or gDNA derived from T cells, B-cell-depleted T cells, or PBMCs.

Data came from immunoSEQ multiplex PCR; TCRdb stores just in-frame clones and leaves some out. Among 87,000 or so clones listed, 70% to 85% were seen once. The receptor was isolated from a woman over 75 with COVID-19, enrolled during active disease. This sequence joins TRBV28 and TRBJ1-5, with TRBD1 identical over 7 bases. The sequenced material came from peripheral blood. Here the CDR3 DNA reads TGTGCCAGCAGACCCCCCGACAGGGTGAAAAATCAGCCCCAGCATTTT. Its translation: CASRPPDRVKNQPQHF.